This entry describes one T cell receptor beta chain. This clone was seen once. Its antigen specificity is not known. Per-nucleotide qualities are absent, and no much larger clonotype sits a single base away. In total, approximately 690 healthy bone marrow donors made up the cohort. At the time of sampling, all cohort members were nominally healthy, though unrecorded immune exposures were likely present. The donor was CMV seropositive and was included in the group of 250 to 300 seropositive cohort members. A peripheral blood sample was collected from each donor, and TCR beta sequencing was performed on peripheral blood mononuclear cells. The Qiagen DNeasy Blood Extraction Kit was used to extract genomic DNA from the blood cell samples. The entry originates in a study of cytomegalovirus exposure and HLA in healthy donors (dated by TCRdb to between 2016 and 2019). With respect to the entire study: An earlier analysis of more than 550 of the donors reported 276 Gb of sequence data and 95 million to 140 million unique TCR beta sequences obtained from approximately 180 million T cells. An early release that covered fewer than 750 HLA-typed donors contained about 300 gigabases of sequencing data and tens of millions of unique TCR sequences. Among the roughly 400 genotyped donors, around 81% belonged to the genetic ancestry cluster associated with self-reported Caucasian donors. The study aimed to test whether signatures of past pathogen exposure could be identified by cataloging public T cell receptors. Using immunosequencing, the study profiled T cell repertoires from 666 subjects and related those repertoires to cytomegalovirus serostatus. Besides the first cohort of 666 subjects, a separate validation cohort made up of around 120 different subjects was used. To predict cytomegalovirus infection status, the study brought together high-throughput TCR immunosequencing, statistical association of individual TCRs with disease status, and machine learning. In a later analysis, previously published TCR beta repertoires from several hundred donors were re-analyzed and high-resolution HLA genotyping was added so that TCR occurrence patterns could be studied. In the later analysis, no new phenotypic data were used to find candidate immune exposures; instead, reliance was placed on TCR beta sequences and their occurrence across donors. An earlier analysis of around 640 of the donors used high-throughput TCR beta sequencing to judge whether each TCR beta V gene segment behaved as functional or pseudogenic. Donor age, sex, ethnicity and CMV serostatus were compiled together with the repertoire data. A later genetic analysis took genome-wide SNP genotypes for about 55% of the 666 donors and used that subset as a discovery cohort. All discovery cohort repertoires had been generated on a single sequencing platform. Both class I and class II loci were covered by HLA typing, at four-digit resolution. Typing coverage differed by locus: A, B, C, DRB1 and DQB1 were typed in roughly 620-640 donors, DQA1 in 500 to 550, DPA1 in around 580, and DPB1 in 400 to 490. A handful of DR-DQ haplotypes were handled as single units for association and clustering because linkage in the cohort was strong. Among about 390 genotyped donors of the cohort, an average of around 240,000 unique TCR beta nucleotide sequences were sequenced per donor, roughly 18% of them non-productive. General study outcomes and caveats: A later analysis associated about 17,000 TCR beta sequences with specific HLA alleles at a false discovery rate of 0.05. The authors suggested that the approach could potentially be generalized to other disease states and immunological phenotypes. Linkage disequilibrium might explain the correlated functional status among segregating V segments, but an unknown experimental factor could not be ruled out. Most TCR sequences were observed very rarely across donors, whereas some public TCRs were present in many individuals. Three of the identified cytomegalovirus-associated TCR beta chains were confirmed in vitro to be specific for cytomegalovirus antigens. In a later analysis, TCR association rates were found to vary across HLA loci, with the most associated TCRs seen for DRB1 alleles and the fewest for HLA-C alleles. Because HLA typing was unavailable for some donors at each locus, only the typed subset was used in association tests. Broadly in line with IMGT annotations, most TCR beta V segments showed up in productive rearrangements about 87% or about 30% of the time in an earlier analysis of around 600 of the donors. Compared with the 666-donor mean, donors in an Asian-associated ancestry cluster had fewer N-insertions in productive TCRs, according to a later genetic analysis. A total of 150 to 200 TCR beta chains were listed by the study as associated with cytomegalovirus. Presence/absence analyses assumed roughly uniform sequencing depth across donors, an assumption that may not hold. In both the original and validation cohorts, the classifier was reported to diagnose cytomegalovirus status with high specificity and sensitivity. CMV serostatus was the only immune exposure information available for the cohort. Because counts were too low, more than 15 rarely observed V segments, including chromosome 9 orphons, were excluded from the earlier analysis of around 640 of the donors. When HLA alleles, especially DR and DQ, strongly co-occurred, TCR associations were difficult to assign to individual alleles. A cluster of highly shared sequence variants was judged likely to be a technical artifact of the sequencing pipeline. Some IMGT-functional V segments, including TRBV6-2 and TRBV6-3, could not be told apart with the 87-base-pair reads, so those segments were excluded. In a later analysis, HLA-associated TCR beta chains showed more clonal expansion and lower generation probabilities than non-associated chains that were equally common. Several of the top co-occurrence clusters appeared to be linked to parvovirus B19, influenza, CMV and Epstein-Barr virus, according to a later analysis. A further reported finding was that TCR beta sequences accurately predicted the HLA-A and HLA-B alleles for most subjects in the first cohort. The cohort was sequenced for TCR beta chains only, and without alpha or paired-chain data the features that could be detected were limited. According to a later analysis, most CMV-associated TCR beta chains appeared to be HLA-restricted, and the HLA associations seemed to be driven largely by CMV exposure. In a later genetic analysis, a missense DCLRE1C variant was associated with V-gene and J-gene trimming of TCR beta chains, and the association was replicated in an independent cohort.

Library preparation was by the immunoSEQ multiplex PCR assay. A mixture of 60 forward primers for TCR Vbeta segments and 13 reverse primers for TCR Jbeta segments was used in the multiplex PCR. Amplification of the CDR3 region of rearranged TCR beta genes was performed with a multiplex PCR assay on genomic DNA. Amplified TCR beta libraries were sequenced as 87-base-pair reads on the Illumina HiSeq System. Per the source publication's procedure: A later analysis tallied 75 million to 95 million unique TCR beta chains across the 700 or so repertoires, and about 12 million of those chains were shared by two or more donors. Raw reads were error-corrected and collapsed into unique sequences with a nearest-neighbor algorithm that merged closely related sequences to remove PCR and sequencing errors. Alignment of CDR3 sequences to IMGT reference sequences was used to assign V, D and J gene segments. For a sequence to be retained, a match of at least six nucleotides to both a V gene segment and a J gene segment was required. Rearrangements were called productive when the CDR3 lacked stop codons and stayed in frame with V and J; all others were non-productive. CDR3 was defined according to IMGT convention as the region running from the second conserved V-encoded cysteine to the conserved J-encoded phenylalanine. Sequences without an unambiguous match to a single V gene segment were excluded from the earlier analysis of 500 to 700 of the donors. An earlier analysis of about 600 of the donors called V segments functional above 56.7% productive rearrangements and segregating when the between-donor standard deviation exceeded 5%. A statistical classification framework was built for diagnosing cytomegalovirus status from the catalog of TCR beta chain sequences. In a later analysis, V and J genes were assigned by comparing TCR nucleotide sequences against IMGT/GENE-DB human TR gene sequences. Using the TCRdist pipeline, a later analysis assigned CDR3 sequences along with most-parsimonious VDJ recombination scenarios. In a later analysis, every TCR beta chain was defined by the combination of its CDR3 amino acid sequence and its V-gene family, and reads without a unique V-gene family were dropped. A later analysis removed 500 to 650 highly shared, low-generation-probability nucleotide sequences to deal with suspected cross-contamination and a sequencing artifact. In a later analysis, a clonal expansion index was calculated for each public chain from normalized within-repertoire ranks of inferred template counts. In a later analysis, generation probabilities were computed with a VDJ recombination model fitted to out-of-frame rearrangements, and the resulting probabilities were checked against IGoR. In a later analysis, TCR-TCR, TCR-HLA and TCR-CMV co-occurrence was scored with hypergeometric tests, and a repertoire-size bias correction was applied to TCR pairs. In a later analysis, false discovery rates were estimated by permuting HLA or CMV assignments 20 times. In a later analysis, co-occurring TCRs were grouped using DBSCAN, and TCRdist sequence similarity was added for clustering within HLA-allele-positive subsets. Repertoires with fewer than 30,000 or more than 120,000 public chains, plus five repertoires with anomalous nucleotide sharing, were excluded from co-occurrence clustering. This immuneACCESS table, as held by TCRdb, lists in-frame sequences with V and J called but not all clones. Of the missing ones, under half trace to an unresolved V gene in checked studies; the others have no known cause. V and J calls and clone size come straight from that table; D and trimming were deduced from the DNA. The sample contains 85,000 to 130,000 clones, around 80% of them found a single time. Under 4.5% of the sample belongs to the ten largest clones.

The CDR3 sequence holds 17 residues, the cysteine and phenylalanine included. CDR3 DNA only is kept here, 51 bases in frame from base 1. The germline ends are 16 bases apart after V is trimmed by 1 base and J by 1 base. CDR1 and CDR2 are read off the germline V gene as SGHAT and FQNNGV. The rearrangement combines TRBV11-2 with TRBJ1-1, with an unclear D gene assignment. The source material was PBMCs. The sequence was collected from a woman aged 45 to 65 in good health and CMV-seropositive. The CDR3 has the sequence CASSLVKAGSQNTEAFF. The DNA is as follows: TGTGCCAGCAGCTTAGTAAAGGCGGGGAGCCAGAACACTGAAGCTTTCTTT.